These 15 T cell receptor beta chains were sequenced from one sample in a study of T cell changes during pregnancy in multiple sclerosis. Produced via immunoSEQ multiplex PCR; TCRdb's table is partial and in-frame only. In the table there are over 50,000 clones, roughly nine tenths of which are singletons. The sequences come from CD4+ T cells from peripheral blood mononuclear cells, collected in the third trimester of pregnancy. These receptors were collected from a female donor with multiple sclerosis, enrolled in a pregnancy study.

This chain uses TRBV6-1 with TRBJ1-5; 8 bases align to TRBD1. Germline loops: CDR1 MNHNS, CDR2 SASEGT. The CDR3 runs 15 residues. Unmatched junction bases numbered 10, after V lost 6 bases and J lost 6 bases. The CDR3 DNA follows: TGTGCCAGCAGCCACATGACAGGGGACGGTCAGCCCCAGCATTTT. Protein: CASSHMTGDGQPQHF.

CDR3 DNA sequence: TGTGCCAGCAGTGTGCCTGGGACACTTAATGAAAAACTGTTTTTT. The encoded protein is CASSVPGTLNEKLFF. The V call is TRBV2, the J call TRBJ1-4; the D gene is possibly TRBD1 (6 bases). The V gene lost 4 bases and the J gene lost 4 bases, with 13 bases spanning the gap. The V gene's germline CDR1 is SNHLY and CDR2 FYNNEI. The CDR3 is made up of 15 amino acids.

The chain combines TRBV27 with TRBJ2-3; D remains ambiguous. Germline V gene lookup returns CDR1 MNHEY and CDR2 SMNVEV (reference sequence). The V end lost 6 bases, the J end lost 5 bases, and 12 bases lay between the germline ends. This CDR3 is built from 13 residues. In DNA, the CDR3 is TGTGCCAGCAGGTTTACTTTTGTAGATACGCAGTATTTT. As protein: CASRFTFVDTQYF.

V and J are TRBV27 and TRBJ2-7; D perhaps matches TRBD1 (6 bases). The CDR3 is 13 amino acids. Germline-derived CDR1 and CDR2 are MNHEY and SMNVEV (reference sequence). V shed 5 bases and J shed 3 bases, with 11 bases lying between them. CDR3 protein: CASSIQGYYEQYF. In DNA form, the CDR3 reads TGTGCCAGCAGTATACAGGGATACTACGAGCAGTACTTC.

The rearrangement joins TRBV5-4 to TRBJ2-7; 13 nucleotides agree with TRBD2. CDR3 length: 15 residues. Germline lookup yields CDR1 SGHNT and CDR2 YYREEE (reference sequence). J gave up 2 bases and V 5 bases, and 4 bases lay outside the gene matches. The CDR3 loop reads CASSPGTSGTYEQYF. CDR3 in DNA: TGTGCCAGCAGTCCGGGGACTAGCGGGACCTACGAGCAGTACTTC.

This chain links TRBV6-6 with TRBJ2-7; 9 nucleotides align to TRBD1. Germline CDR1 reads MNHNY; CDR2 reads SVGAGI (reference sequence). Losses at the gene ends were 7 bases for V and 12 bases for J; bases not matched to a gene: 13. The CDR3 has 13 amino acids. CDR3 in amino acids: CASNPGQGGEVYF. The CDR3 region has the DNA TGTGCCAGCAACCCGGGACAGGGCGGTGAGGTGTACTTC.

The chain couples TRBV2 to TRBJ1-5; TRBD1 aligns across 10 bases. Per the germline V gene, CDR1 is SNHLY and CDR2 is FYNNEI. The CDR3 runs 16 residues. The V gene end was trimmed by 8 bases and the J gene end by 3 bases; junction bases not matched to a gene: 10. The CDR3 protein is CASGQGTGALNQPQHF. The CDR3 DNA is TGTGCCAGCGGTCAGGGGACAGGGGCCCTCAATCAGCCCCAGCATTTT.

V and J are TRBV28 and TRBJ1-5, with D possibly TRBD1 on 5 matching bases. Trimming shortened V by 3 bases and J by 6 bases, and 15 bases separated the two germline ends. Looked up from germline, CDR1 is MDHEN and CDR2 is SYDVKM. The CDR3 sequence is 15 residues long. The CDR3 DNA reads as TGTGCCAGCAGTTTGGTCCAGGGTGGTGCTCAGCCCCAGCATTTT. It yields the protein CASSLVQGGAQPQHF.

The rearrangement links TRBV10-3 to TRBJ2-2; D is possibly TRBD1 (5 bases). In germline, CDR1 is ENHRY, CDR2 SYGVKD. The CDR3 length is 15 residues. Trimming took 0 bases from V and 2 from J, leaving 7 bases between them. The CDR3 region is CAISESDRNTGELFF. CDR3 in DNA: TGTGCCATCAGTGAGTCAGACAGAAACACCGGGGAGCTGTTTTTT.

The genes are TRBV6-1 and TRBJ1-2; 8 bases align to TRBD1. The CDR3 spans 12 residues. CDR1 and CDR2 (germline): MNHNS, SASEGT. J gave up 4 bases and V 11 bases, and 6 bases lay outside the gene matches. The CDR3 nucleotides read TGTGCCGAGCTTGGGACAGGCTATGGCTACACCTTC. Protein: CAELGTGYGYTF.

This chain joins TRBV7-8 and TRBJ2-2, with 7 nucleotides matching TRBD2. The CDR3 contains 15 residues. The V and J ends lost 5 bases and 1 base, in that order; junction bases with no gene match: 4. Looked up from germline, CDR1 is SGHVS and CDR2 is FQNEAQ. The CDR3 here is CASSPTGGNTGELFF. In DNA form, the CDR3 reads TGTGCCAGCAGCCCTACGGGAGGGAACACCGGGGAGCTGTTTTTT.

V is TRBV19 and J is TRBJ2-1; D is perhaps TRBD2 (6 bases). V shed 9 bases and J shed 5 bases, with 20 bases lying between them. The germline gives CDR1 LNHDA, CDR2 SQIVND (reference sequence). The CDR3 is 15 amino acids. The CDR3 sequence is CASLPRSGAHNEQFF. Written as DNA, the CDR3 is TGTGCCAGCCTCCCGAGGTCGGGAGCCCACAATGAGCAGTTCTTC.

This sequence joins TRBV18 and TRBJ2-1, with D tentatively TRBD2 (6 bases). Germline lookup yields CDR1 KGHSH and CDR2 LQKENI. This CDR3 is built from 18 residues. The ends were cut back, 0 bases at V and 5 bases at J, with 20 bases in the middle. The DNA of the CDR3 is TGTGCCAGCTCACCACCGGGGCTAGCGCCCATGAAAAACAATGAGCAGTTCTTC. The encoded protein is CASSPPGLAPMKNNEQFF.

The chain employs TRBV9 and TRBJ1-3, with TRBD1 as a possible D gene (5 bases). Trimming pared 7 bases from V and 0 bases from J, leaving 11 bases between. The CDR3 consists of 14 residues. From germline, CDR1 is SGDLS and CDR2 YYNGEE. In DNA form, the CDR3 reads TGTGCCAGCCAGCGGGGGGGCTCTGGAAACACCATATATTTT. Encoded protein: CASQRGGSGNTIYF.

The chain employs TRBV7-2 and TRBJ2-7; 9 bases match TRBD1. The CDR3 runs 14 residues. The V gene end was trimmed by 5 bases and the J gene end by 7 bases; junction bases not matched to a gene: 9. Germline V gives CDR1 SGHTA, CDR2 FQGNSA. CDR3 sequence reads: CASSHTGGAGEQYF. The CDR3 region has the DNA TGTGCCAGCAGCCATACAGGGGGCGCGGGGGAGCAGTACTTC.